This is a list of T cell receptor beta chains from one sample in a study of spatial heterogeneity in lung cancer. TCRdb recomputed calls from the 5' RACE reads with MiXCR, one row per CDR3 protein. The data contain roughly 6,500 distinct CDR3 sequences, 7.5% to 9% of them singletons. Sequenced here: normal lung tissue next to the tumor, sampled at surgery. The receptors stem from a female donor with early-stage non-small cell lung cancer. CDR3s include the opening cysteine and the closing phenylalanine or tryptophan. A D gene is named only where the DNA matches it firmly. Some rows have no size entry. The others give once, few or many, or a class for an expanded clone.

>TRBJ2-1|TRBV7-6|-|many|14
TGTGCCAGCAGCTTAGCGGGGGCCGGGGACGAGCAGTTCTTC
CASSLAGAGDEQFF
>TRBJ2-7|TRBV5-6|-|many|13
TGTGCCAGCAGCGGACGCGACCGTTACGAGCAGTACTTC
CASSGRDRYEQYF
>TRBJ1-4|TRBV5-1|TRBD1|few|17
TGCGCCAGCAGCGCCCCCGGGACAGCCCCCAAGGGTGAAAAACTGTTTTTT
CASSAPGTAPKGEKLFF
>TRBJ1-5|TRBV20-1|TRBD1|many|16
TGCAGTGCTAGTCCCCTAAGGACAGGGAGCAATCAGCCCCAGCATTTT
CSASPLRTGSNQPQHF
>TRBJ1-5|TRBV3-1|-|medium-sized|14
TGTGCCAGCAGCCAAGACAATAGCAATCAGCCCCAGCATTTT
CASSQDNSNQPQHF
>TRBJ1-1|TRBV10-3|TRBD1|medium-sized|16
TGTGCCATCAAACAGGGACAGGGGGCGATGAACACTGAAGCTTTCTTT
CAIKQGQGAMNTEAFF
>TRBJ2-7|TRBV12-3/TRBV12-4|-|medium-sized|12
TGTGCCAGCAGCGCTGGGAGTTACGAGCAGTACTTC
CASSAGSYEQYF
>TRBJ2-3|TRBV5-1|TRBD2|medium-sized|14
TGCGCCAGCAGCGCACTAGCGGAGGCTTATACGCAGTATTTT
CASSALAEAYTQYF
>TRBJ2-3|TRBV28|TRBD2|medium-sized|14
TGTGCCAGCAGTTTTGTAGCGGGGACCGATACGCAGTATTTT
CASSFVAGTDTQYF
>TRBJ1-2|TRBV5-6|TRBD1|many|15
TGTGCCAGCAGCCCGACTCCGGGACAGAGGGGTGGCTACACCTTC
CASSPTPGQRGGYTF
>TRBJ2-1|TRBV9|TRBD2|-|15
TGTGCCAGCAGCGTAGTAGCGGGGGCCTACAATGAGCAGTTCTTC
CASSVVAGAYNEQFF